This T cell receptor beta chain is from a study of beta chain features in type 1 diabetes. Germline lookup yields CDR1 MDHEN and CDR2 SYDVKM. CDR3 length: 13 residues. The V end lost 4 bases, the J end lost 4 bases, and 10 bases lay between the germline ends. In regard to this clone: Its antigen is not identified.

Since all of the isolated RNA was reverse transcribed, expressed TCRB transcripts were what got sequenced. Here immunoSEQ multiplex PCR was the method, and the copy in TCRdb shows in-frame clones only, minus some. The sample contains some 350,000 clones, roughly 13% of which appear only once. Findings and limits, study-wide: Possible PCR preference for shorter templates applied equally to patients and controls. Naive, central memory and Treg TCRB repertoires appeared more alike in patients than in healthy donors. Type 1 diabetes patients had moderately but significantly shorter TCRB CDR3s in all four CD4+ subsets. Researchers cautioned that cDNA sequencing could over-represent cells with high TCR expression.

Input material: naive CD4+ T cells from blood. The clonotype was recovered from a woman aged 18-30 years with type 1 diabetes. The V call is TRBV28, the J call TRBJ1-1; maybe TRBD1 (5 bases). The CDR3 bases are TGTGCCAGCAGTTGGAGGGGACCCACTGAAGCTTTCTTT. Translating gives CASSWRGPTEAFF. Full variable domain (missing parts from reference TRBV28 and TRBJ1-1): DVKVTQSSRYLVKRTGEKVFLECVQDMDHENMFWYRQDPGLGLRLIYFSYDVKMKEKGDIPEGYSVSREKKERFSLILESASTNQTSMYLCASSWRGPTEAFFGQGTRLTVV.